Each of the 2 T cell receptor beta chains below was sequenced from the same sample in a study of shared clonotypes between healthy human individuals. Profiled with immunoSEQ multiplex PCR; TCRdb holds only in-frame clones, not every one. Altogether around 700,000 clones are present, 92% being singletons, with the ten largest covering about 24%. Only CD45RO-negative cells positively selected for CCR7 counted as naive CD8 cells, so terminally differentiated effector memory CD45RA+ cells were excluded. Sequenced input: naive CD8+ T cells sorted from blood. The receptors were sampled from a man under 40 in good health.

The chain carries TRBV11-3 and TRBJ2-1; D is unclear. This CDR3 has 13 residues. Trimming pared 2 bases from V and 5 bases from J, leaving 7 bases between. The germline V gene encodes CDR1 SGHNT and CDR2 YENEEA. In DNA, the CDR3 is TGTGCCAGCAGCTTATTTCCTGACAATGAGCAGTTCTTC. Its protein is CASSLFPDNEQFF. Complete variable domain (other parts from reference TRBV11-3 and TRBJ2-1): EAGVVQSPRYKIIEKKQPVAFWCNPISGHNTLYWYLQNLGQGPELLIRYENEEAVDDSQLPKDRFSAERLKGVDSTLKIQPAELGDSAVYLCASSLFPDNEQFFGPGTRLTVL.

The chain couples TRBV6-1 to TRBJ2-1; 12 positions agree with TRBD2. Germline V gene lookup returns CDR1 MNHNS and CDR2 SASEGT. This CDR3 comprises 18 residues. The ends lost 4 bases at V and 5 bases at J; junction bases unmatched: 12. CDR3 coding DNA: TGTGCCAGCAGTGGGACTAGCGGGGCCGTACAGGGGGACAATGAGCAGTTCTTC. Amino acid sequence: CASSGTSGAVQGDNEQFF.